The clone carrying this T cell receptor beta chain is termed medium-sized. Antigen unknown. V was cut by 3 bases and J by 4 bases, with 9 bases left in between. This CDR3 comprises 13 residues. The source of the sample is a study of spatial heterogeneity in lung cancer. Broader study findings: Ubiquitous expanded tumor TCRs showed up in blood more at resection than follow-up.

This sample's time point: sample taken at primary tumor resection. Whole RNA obtained from tumor, nontumor lung or frozen PBMC underwent sequencing without sorting. Every individual TCR cDNA molecule carried its own unique molecular identifier, which allowed correction of PCR and sequencing errors. TCRdb re-called the 5' RACE reads with MiXCR, one entry per CDR3 protein. Of 20,000 to 25,000 distinct CDR3 sequences listed, roughly 4.6% were seen once; the top ten hold 6.5% to 9%. The source of this sequence is a male donor with early-stage non-small cell lung cancer. The sample here was PBMCs, taken at surgery. The chain recombines TRBV12-3 or TRBV12-4 with TRBJ1-1; D remains unclear. CDR3 loop: CASSFGEGTEAFF. The CDR3 DNA follows: TGTGCCAGCAGTTTCGGGGAAGGCACTGAAGCTTTCTTT.